Listed below are T cell receptor beta chains from one sample, sequenced in a study of cytomegalovirus exposure and HLA in healthy donors. Sequencing was performed with immunoSEQ multiplex PCR; in TCRdb, only in-frame clones are kept and a portion is missing. The sample holds 150,000 to 200,000 clones; around 80% are singletons and the top ten take 2% to 2.5%. Sequencing was carried out using PBMCs. These TCRs come from a woman in her forties or fifties in good health and CMV-seronegative. CDR3s include the opening cysteine and the closing phenylalanine or tryptophan. D genes are given only for firm matches. The size field is filled for only some rows; it gives once, few, many or a size class.

cdr3_length,clone_size,d_call,v_call,j_call,cdr3_aa,cdr3_nt
14,-,-,TRBV13,TRBJ2-7,CASSPRGGSYEQYF,TGTGCCAGCAGCCCCCGGGGAGGTTCCTACGAGCAGTACTTC
15,-,TRBD2,TRBV6-1,TRBJ2-1,CASSERAGGPHEQFF,TGTGCCAGCAGTGAAAGAGCGGGGGGGCCCCATGAGCAGTTCTTC
15,-,TRBD1,TRBV19,TRBJ1-5,CASSSGQGRNQPQHF,TGTGCCAGTAGTTCCGGACAGGGGAGGAATCAGCCCCAGCATTTT
14,-,-,TRBV28,TRBJ1-1,CASSPSRGNTEAFF,TGTGCCAGCAGTCCATCCCGGGGGAACACTGAAGCTTTCTTT
14,-,TRBD2,TRBV7-2,TRBJ2-7,CASSLGLAGYEQYF,TGTGCCAGCAGCTTAGGGCTAGCGGGGTACGAGCAGTACTTC
15,-,TRBD2,TRBV6-4,TRBJ2-1,CASSDMAGASNEQFF,TGTGCCAGCAGTGACATGGCGGGAGCGTCGAATGAGCAGTTCTTC
16,-,TRBD1,TRBV27,TRBJ2-3,CASSLYSRQGEDTQYF,TGTGCCAGCAGTTTATACAGCCGACAGGGTGAAGATACGCAGTATTTT
16,few,-,TRBV4-1,TRBJ1-1,CASSQDEVRFGTGAFF,TGCGCCAGCAGCCAAGATGAAGTCCGGTTTGGGACTGGAGCTTTCTTT
11,-,-,TRBV19,TRBJ2-1,CASSQRGEQFF,TGTGCCAGTAGTCAGCGAGGGGAGCAGTTCTTC
16,few,-,TRBV27,TRBJ2-7,CASSLSSRYRSYEQYF,TGTGCCAGCAGTTTATCGAGTCGTTATCGTTCCTACGAGCAGTACTTC
17,-,TRBD1,TRBV2,TRBJ2-2,CASSWDRESANTGELFF,TGTGCCAGCAGTTGGGACAGGGAATCCGCGAACACCGGGGAGCTGTTTTTT
16,-,-,TRBV25-1,TRBJ1-2,CASSGARETTGRGYTF,TGTGCCAGCAGTGGAGCCCGGGAAACTACCGGCCGGGGCTACACCTTC
17,-,-,TRBV4-2,TRBJ2-7,CASSQGVGTVLSYEQYF,TGTGCCAGCAGCCAAGGGGTCGGAACAGTTCTTTCCTACGAGCAGTACTTC
15,-,-,TRBV5-4,TRBJ2-7,CASSFKDSPSSEQYF,TGTGCCAGCAGCTTCAAGGACTCACCCTCCTCTGAGCAGTACTTC
15,few,-,TRBV11-2,TRBJ1-3,CASSLMSVSGNTIYF,TGTGCCAGCAGCTTAATGAGCGTGTCCGGAAACACCATATATTTT
15,-,-,TRBV28,TRBJ1-5,CASSFSGANNQPQHF,TGTGCCAGCAGTTTTTCTGGGGCTAATAATCAGCCCCAGCATTTT
12,once,-,TRBV18,TRBJ2-1,CASSPLGDEQFF,TGTGCCAGCTCACCGTTGGGCGATGAGCAGTTCTTC
15,once,TRBD1,TRBV28,TRBJ1-2,CASSFRDRGNYGYTF,TGTGCCAGCAGTTTCCGGGACAGGGGGAACTATGGCTACACCTTC
14,-,-,TRBV4-3,TRBJ2-1,CASSQDSRRNEQFF,TGCGCCAGCAGCCAAGATTCACGGAGGAATGAGCAGTTCTTC
15,-,TRBD1,TRBV2,TRBJ1-2,CASSEDRGPGYGYTF,TGTGCCAGCAGTGAGGACAGGGGCCCCGGCTATGGCTACACCTTC
15,-,-,TRBV18,TRBJ2-6,CASSWETSGANVLTF,TGTGCCAGCTCCTGGGAGACCTCTGGGGCCAACGTCCTGACTTTC
16,-,TRBD2,TRBV5-1,TRBJ2-7,CASSSRLAGLSYEQYF,TGCGCCAGCAGCTCCCGACTAGCGGGCCTTTCCTACGAGCAGTACTTC
11,few,TRBD1,TRBV2,TRBJ2-7,CASSPQGAGVF,TGTGCCAGCTCTCCACAGGGGGCGGGTGTCTTC
12,-,-,TRBV7-9,TRBJ2-5,CSSSSIRETQYF,TGTTCCAGCAGCTCCATCCGGGAGACCCAGTACTTC
11,-,-,TRBV20-1,TRBJ2-1,CSATTSYEQFF,TGCAGTGCTACGACTAGTTATGAGCAGTTCTTC
13,-,-,TRBV6-5,TRBJ1-1,CASTRQVNTEAFF,TGTGCCAGCACAAGACAGGTGAACACTGAAGCTTTCTTT
16,-,-,TRBV7-9,TRBJ2-5,CASSLNPRGFQETQYF,TGTGCCAGCAGCTTAAATCCTCGGGGTTTCCAAGAGACCCAGTACTTC
16,-,TRBD1,TRBV28,TRBJ1-6,CASSFLGQGANSPLHF,TGTGCCAGCAGTTTCCTCGGACAGGGGGCGAATTCCCCCCTCCACTTT
14,-,-,TRBV30,TRBJ1-1,CAWSLLVGAGEAFF,TGTGCCTGGAGCCTCCTGGTGGGCGCCGGAGAAGCTTTCTTT
15,-,TRBD2,TRBV9,TRBJ2-1,CASSVTGLALNEQFF,TGTGCCAGCAGCGTGACGGGACTAGCTCTCAATGAGCAGTTCTTC
16,-,TRBD1,TRBV19,TRBJ1-1,CASSPIPDREKTETFF,TGTGCCAGTAGCCCAATCCCCGACAGGGAAAAAACTGAAACTTTCTTT
18,-,-,TRBV15,TRBJ2-1,CATSDLRGSSHILNEQFF,TGTGCCACCAGCGATTTAAGAGGGAGCAGTCACATCCTCAATGAGCAGTTCTTC
13,-,-,TRBV7-8,TRBJ1-1,CASSTTGNTEAFF,TGTGCCAGCAGCACGACAGGGAACACTGAAGCTTTCTTT
15,-,-,TRBV4-2,TRBJ1-1,CASSQEGAAVTEAFF,TGTGCCAGCAGCCAAGAAGGCGCGGCCGTCACTGAAGCTTTCTTT
14,few,TRBD2,TRBV27,TRBJ2-7,CASSLAGGLNEQYF,TGTGCCAGCAGCCTAGCGGGAGGGCTCAACGAGCAGTACTTC
14,-,-,TRBV19,TRBJ1-5,CASSGQGSGQPQHF,TGTGCCAGTTCCGGACAAGGCTCGGGTCAGCCCCAGCATTTT
11,-,-,TRBV29-1,TRBJ2-1,CSVVPGSEQFF,TGCAGCGTTGTTCCGGGTAGTGAGCAGTTCTTC
13,-,-,TRBV28,TRBJ2-7,CASREYGQSTQYF,TGTGCCAGCAGGGAATACGGACAGTCGACGCAGTACTTC
17,-,-,TRBV4-3,TRBJ2-6,CASSHSGLPSGANVLTF,TGCGCCAGCAGCCACTCAGGCCTCCCCTCTGGGGCCAACGTCCTGACTTTC
13,-,-,TRBV30,TRBJ1-1,CAWRADFDTEAFF,TGTGCCTGGAGGGCAGATTTCGACACTGAAGCTTTCTTT
12,-,-,TRBV29-1,TRBJ2-7,CSVSVGRYEQYF,TGCAGCGTTAGCGTGGGGCGTTACGAGCAGTACTTC
16,few,-,TRBV18,TRBJ2-7,CASSPATAGSPYEQYF,TGTGCCAGCTCGCCCGCCACGGCAGGGTCACCCTACGAGCAGTACTTC
15,-,TRBD2,TRBV2,TRBJ2-1,CASTVRRGGDNEQFF,TGTGCCAGCACGGTTCGGCGGGGGGGCGACAATGAGCAGTTCTTC
15,-,-,TRBV6-5,TRBJ2-7,CASSYSAGLSYEQYF,TGTGCCAGCAGTTACTCCGCGGGGCTCTCCTACGAGCAGTACTTC
18,-,TRBD1,TRBV4-3,TRBJ2-6,CASSQAAGTGSGANVLTF,TGCGCCAGCAGCCAAGCCGCCGGGACAGGCTCTGGGGCCAACGTCCTGACTTTC
14,few,TRBD2,TRBV6-4,TRBJ2-2,CASSFFGGSGELFF,TGTGCCAGCTCATTCTTCGGGGGGTCCGGGGAGCTGTTTTTT
18,-,TRBD2,TRBV7-9,TRBJ2-3,CASSTGLAGGPIGDTQYF,TGTGCCAGCAGCACCGGACTAGCGGGAGGGCCGATTGGAGATACGCAGTATTTT
14,-,-,TRBV2,TRBJ2-7,CASNELGPSYEQYF,TGTGCCAGCAATGAATTGGGCCCCTCCTACGAGCAGTACTTC
14,once,TRBD1,TRBV6-4,TRBJ2-3,CARRQGAPPDTQYF,TGTGCCAGACGACAGGGGGCGCCCCCAGATACGCAGTATTTT
13,-,-,TRBV29-1,TRBJ2-3,CSVEELVADTQYF,TGCAGCGTTGAGGAGTTGGTCGCAGATACGCAGTATTTT
16,-,-,TRBV15,TRBJ1-4,CATSRDDGSYGEKLFF,TGTGCCACCAGCAGAGATGACGGGAGTTATGGTGAAAAACTGTTTTTT
15,many,TRBD2,TRBV4-3,TRBJ2-7,CASSPSTSGSYEQYF,TGCGCCAGCAGCCCCTCGACTAGCGGATCCTACGAGCAGTACTTC
18,-,-,TRBV19,TRBJ2-2,CASSKSTLSAGYTGELFF,TGTGCCAGTAGTAAATCCACCCTCTCGGCAGGCTACACCGGGGAGCTGTTTTTT
16,-,TRBD2,TRBV9,TRBJ2-3,CASSTRGTSGTDTQYF,TGTGCCAGCAGCACCCGAGGGACTAGCGGCACAGATACGCAGTATTTT
14,-,-,TRBV18,TRBJ1-5,CASSLGQPGEPQHF,TGTGCCAGCTCACTAGGACAACCGGGGGAGCCCCAGCATTTT
17,-,TRBD1,TRBV10-3,TRBJ1-4,CAIRDDIPGGSNEKLFF,TGTGCCATCAGGGACGACATTCCAGGGGGCTCGAATGAAAAACTGTTTTTT
13,-,TRBD1,TRBV25-1,TRBJ1-6,CASSDRGLSPLHF,TGTGCCAGCAGTGACAGGGGGCTTTCACCCCTCCACTTT